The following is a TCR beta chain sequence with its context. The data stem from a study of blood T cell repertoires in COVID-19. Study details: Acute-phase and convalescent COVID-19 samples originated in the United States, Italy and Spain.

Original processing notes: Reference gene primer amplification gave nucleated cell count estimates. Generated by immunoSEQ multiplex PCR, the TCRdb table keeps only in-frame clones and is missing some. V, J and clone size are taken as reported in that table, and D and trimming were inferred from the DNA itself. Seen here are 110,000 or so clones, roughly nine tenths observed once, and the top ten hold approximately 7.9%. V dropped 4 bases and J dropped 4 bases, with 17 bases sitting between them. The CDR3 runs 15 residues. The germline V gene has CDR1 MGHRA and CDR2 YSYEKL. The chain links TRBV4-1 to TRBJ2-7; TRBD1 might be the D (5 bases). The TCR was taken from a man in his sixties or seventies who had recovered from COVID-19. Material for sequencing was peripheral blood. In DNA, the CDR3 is TGCGCCAGCAGCCGCCTACAGACAGAGCCGTACGAGCAGTACTTC. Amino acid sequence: CASSRLQTEPYEQYF.